These 16 T cell receptor beta chains were all obtained from the same sample, sequenced in a study of post-analysis software for immune sequencing data. These TCRs are of unknown antigen specificity. Each TCR beta cDNA library carried unique molecular identifiers. TCRdb called the PCR reads again in MiXCR, with one record for every CDR3 protein. The sample includes 820,000 or so distinct CDR3 sequences, about 57% of them seen just once. Study outcomes and limitations: In patients, about five TRBV segments were more frequent than in controls, with TRBV5-6, TRBV5-1 and TRBV20-1 among them.

Input material: blood. The receptor source for this set is a girl aged 10 to 17 with multiple sclerosis.

CDR3 residues: CASSLSSGRSGANVLTF. DNA for the CDR3: TGCGCCAGCAGCTTGTCTTCGGGCCGCTCTGGGGCCAACGTCCTGACTTTC. This chain uses TRBV5-1 with TRBJ2-6; D not certain. Deletions cut 1 base from V and 0 bases from J, with 11 bases between. Germline loops: CDR1 SGHRS, CDR2 YFSETQ. The CDR3 has 17 residues.

This clonotype showed up just a few times. Written as DNA, the CDR3 is TGTGCCAGCAGCAATGGAGCCCTAAATGAGCAGTTCTTC. Translating gives CASSNGALNEQFF. V is TRBV6-5 and J is TRBJ2-1; D gene ambiguous. V lost 6 bases to trimming and J lost 7 bases, with 13 bases between them. Per the germline V gene, CDR1 is MNHEY and CDR2 is SVGAGI. The CDR3 is made up of 13 amino acids.

This clonotype has just a few counts. The CDR3 DNA is TGTGCCAGCAGTCCCGTCATGAGTTACAATGAGCAGTTCTTC. As protein: CASSPVMSYNEQFF. The rearrangement links TRBV27 to TRBJ2-1; D gene uncertain. The CDR3 sequence is 14 residues long. Germline values: CDR1 MNHEY, CDR2 SMNVEV (reference sequence). The V and J ends lost 5 bases and 4 bases respectively, with 12 bases between them.

This chain connects TRBV29-1 to TRBJ2-7; 7 bases line up with TRBD1. The CDR3 loop spans 14 amino acids. In germline, CDR1 is SQVTM, CDR2 ANQGSEA. The V gene end was trimmed by 1 base and the J gene end by 1 base; junction bases not matched to a gene: 4. CDR3 protein: CSVEGSGGSYEQYF. In DNA form, the CDR3 reads TGCAGCGTTGAAGGGTCAGGGGGATCCTACGAGCAGTACTTC.

The gene calls are TRBV7-9 and TRBJ2-2, with D possibly TRBD2 on 6 matching bases. Trimming took off 3 bases at V and 10 bases at J, with 12 bases between the two ends. This CDR3 contains 13 residues. Germline CDR1 is SEHNR and CDR2 is FQNEAQ (reference sequence). CDR3 in DNA: TGTGCCAGCAGCTTCGCGGGGATCTTGGAGCTGTTTTTT. Protein product: CASSFAGILELFF.

This rearrangement joins TRBV7-9 to TRBJ2-7, with 7 positions matching TRBD2. The CDR3 consists of 14 residues. V shed 3 bases, J shed 0 bases, and the junction held 2 bases outside the gene matches. Germline lookup yields CDR1 SEHNR and CDR2 FQNEAQ (reference sequence). The CDR3 nucleotides are TGTGCCAGCAGCTTCCGGGACTACTCCTACGAGCAGTACTTC. Its translation is CASSFRDYSYEQYF.

This rearrangement joins TRBV29-1 to TRBJ1-2; 9 bases are shared with TRBD1. The CDR3 sequence is 12 residues long. CDR1 SQVTM and CDR2 ANQGSEA come from the germline V gene. Losses at the gene ends were 7 bases for V and 4 bases for J; bases not matched to a gene: 4. CDR3 coding DNA: TGCAGCGCGGGACAGGGCCTCTATGGCTACACCTTC. This translates into CSAGQGLYGYTF. Drawing the rest from reference TRBV29-1 and TRBJ1-2, the complete variable domain is SAVISQKPSRDICQRGTSLTIQCQVDSQVTMMFWYRQQPGQSLTLIATANQGSEATYESGFVIDKFPISRPNLTFSTLTVSNMSPEDSSIYLCSAGQGLYGYTFGSGTRLTVV.

The chain employs TRBV7-9 and TRBJ2-1, with 7 bases fitting TRBD1. The CDR3 is made up of 17 amino acids. Germline V gene sequence: CDR1 SEHNR, CDR2 FQNEAQ (reference sequence). The V and J ends lost 0 bases and 0 bases, in that order; junction bases with no gene match: 5. The DNA of the CDR3 is TGTGCCAGCAGCTTAGCATGGGGACAGAGCTCCTACAATGAGCAGTTCTTC. The encoded protein is CASSLAWGQSSYNEQFF. The whole variable domain, remainder taken from reference TRBV7-9 and TRBJ2-1, is DTGVSQNPRHKITKRGQNVTFRCDPISEHNRLYWYRQTLGQGPEFLTYFQNEAQLEKSRLLSDRFSAERPKGSFSTLEIQRTEQGDSAMYLCASSLAWGQSSYNEQFFGPGTRLTVL.

The CDR3 DNA follows: TGTGCCACCAGTGAGCTTGGGGGGACCAGCCCGAACACCGGGGAGCTGTTTTTT. It is translated as CATSELGGTSPNTGELFF. J is TRBJ2-2 and V is TRBV24-1; D might be TRBD2 (6 bases). With 4 bases removed from V and 0 bases from J, the gap between germline ends came to 17 bases. The germline CDR1 and CDR2 sequences are KGHDR and SFDVKD. This CDR3 is 18 amino acids long.

V gene TRBV20-1 combines with J gene TRBJ2-7; D is ambiguous. Germline V gene sequence: CDR1 DFQATT, CDR2 SNEGSKA (reference sequence). The V gene lost 0 bases and the J gene lost 7 bases, with 22 bases spanning the gap. The CDR3 loop spans 16 amino acids. This chain's CDR3 is CSARDLPGNPVGEQYF. CDR3 sequence (DNA): TGCAGTGCTAGAGATCTACCGGGCAACCCAGTGGGGGAGCAGTACTTC.

This chain links TRBV2 with TRBJ2-4; the D is unclear. Germline V gene sequence: CDR1 SNHLY, CDR2 FYNNEI. The CDR3 loop spans 16 amino acids. V was trimmed by 6 bases and J by 3 bases, leaving 18 bases between them. The CDR3 reads CASSGPDGLGKNIQYF. In nucleotides, the CDR3 is TGTGCCAGCAGCGGACCCGACGGGCTAGGCAAAAACATTCAGTACTTC.

The chain joins TRBV9 to TRBJ2-7; D gene unclear. The CDR3 runs to 15 residues. The germline V gene encodes CDR1 SGDLS and CDR2 YYNGEE. The V gene lost 0 bases and the J gene lost 2 bases, with 12 bases spanning the gap. The CDR3 region is CASSVDDGDTYEQYF. The CDR3 DNA sequence: TGTGCCAGCAGCGTAGACGACGGAGACACCTACGAGCAGTACTTC.

The V gene is TRBV29-1, the J gene TRBJ2-5; D is ambiguous. CDR1 is SQVTM, CDR2 ANQGSEA, per germline. Trimming shortened V by 5 bases and J by 5 bases, and 12 bases separated the two germline ends. This CDR3 is 12 amino acids long. The DNA of the CDR3 is TGCAGCGTTAGTCCCAGCTTGGAGACCCAGTACTTC. The encoded protein is CSVSPSLETQYF.

This clonotype was recorded a few times. V is TRBV29-1 and J is TRBJ2-5, with 7 bases matching TRBD2. The trim removed 6 bases at V and 3 bases at J, leaving 7 bases unmatched. Germline V gives CDR1 SQVTM, CDR2 ANQGSEA. The CDR3 covers 13 residues. This CDR3 is CSVVLAVKETQYF. The CDR3 coding sequence is TGCAGCGTCGTGCTAGCGGTGAAAGAGACCCAGTACTTC.

CDR3 amino acids: CASSYRLDADTQYF. The DNA for the CDR3 is TGCGCCAGCAGCTACCGACTAGACGCAGATACGCAGTATTTT. V is TRBV5-1 and J is TRBJ2-3; D is possibly TRBD2 (6 bases). The germline V gene encodes CDR1 SGHRS and CDR2 YFSETQ. The V end lost 3 bases, the J end lost 4 bases, and 12 bases lay between the germline ends. This CDR3 contains 14 residues. Full variable domain (rest looked up from reference TRBV5-1 and TRBJ2-3): KAGVTQTPRYLIKTRGQQVTLSCSPISGHRSVSWYQQTPGQGLQFLFEYFSETQRNKGNFPGRFSGRQFSNSRSEMNVSTLELGDSALYLCASSYRLDADTQYFGPGTRLTVL.

This clonotype came up a few times. The chain links TRBV29-1 to TRBJ2-7; 8 nucleotides align to TRBD1. CDR3 size: 13 residues. Germline assignment: CDR1 SQVTM and CDR2 ANQGSEA. V lost 3 bases to trimming and J lost 5 bases; unmatched junction nucleotides: 6. CDR3 sequence reads: CSVDRGLGNEQYF. The CDR3 bases are TGCAGCGTTGACAGGGGGCTGGGAAACGAGCAGTACTTC.